This T cell receptor (beta chain) stems from a study of T cells in localized non-small cell lung cancer (dated by TCRdb to the early 2020s). The study in broad terms: Comparing tumors with uninvolved tumor-adjacent lungs, the study looked at the T cell repertoires of hundreds of patients with early-stage NSCLC. The cohort consisted of 236 treatment-naive NSCLC patients whose localized lung tumors had been resected. Of the NSCLC patients, 129 were male and approximately 99 were female, and the mean age was approximately 69 years.

The investigation overall reported the following: Because multi-region sequencing of the tumors was not done, intratumor heterogeneity could not be ruled out. Because the study design was exploratory, TCR variables were selected using unadjusted p-values without false-discovery rate correction. Longer overall survival was associated with higher T cell density in blood, whereas shorter survival was associated with higher clonality in adjacent lung. Uninvolved tumor-adjacent lung showed the highest T cell clonality, higher than tumor, which suggests more focused antigenic responses in the adjacent lung. Of the top 100 tumor clones, a median of approximately 60 were detected in paired uninvolved adjacent lung; under 35 were also among that lung's top 100.

The CDR3 goes from the cysteine to the phenylalanine over 16 residues. Left in the record is the CDR3 DNA by itself, 48 bases read in frame from the first base. The germline V gene provides CDR1 SGHTS and CDR2 YDEGEE. V drops 6 bases and J drops 1 base, leaving 19 bases in between. At diagnosis, tumor, uninvolved tumor-adjacent lung and peripheral blood were collected and then preserved as a mix of FFPE and fresh-frozen material. Blood samples were analyzed as peripheral blood mononuclear cells for TCR repertoire profiling. This clone has just one count. Its specific antigen is unknown. The record has no base qualities; no much larger clone is one base away. The immunoSEQ Assay was used to sequence TCR beta CDR3 regions from DNA. In the original analysis: To compute T cell density, TCR beta template counts were normalized to usable DNA, which was estimated by amplifying housekeeping genes. Using the preseqR package, richness was estimated by extrapolating to 120,000 templates for tissue samples and 400,000 templates for PBMC samples. Clonality was defined as one minus Pielou's evenness. Differential abundance testing on productive amino-acid clonotypes, with a minimum total count of 5 and an alpha of 0.1, was used to identify tissue-enriched TCRs. The Jaccard Index and the Morisita Overlap Index were used to measure repertoire overlap between compartments. GLIPH grouped TCR beta CDR3s together with public tetramer-defined viral CDR3s, and a viral motif had to include at least three viral sequences and also show V-gene enrichment. The source is immuneACCESS, and TCRdb retained only in-frame sequences with V and J called. Part of the clones is not carried over; for the studies checked, unresolved V genes explain less than half of this, and the remainder is unexplained. The DNA gave D and trimming, while V, J and clone size come from that table. The table for this sample lists approximately 20,000 clones; approximately 87% of them were counted only once. Of the sample, about 15% falls within the top ten clones.

This sequence uses TRBV5-8 and TRBJ2-5; the best D guess is TRBD2, with 5 bases matching. The clonotype comes from a woman aged 35 to 70 with stage II squamous cell lung carcinoma. Specimen: PBMCs, collected before any cancer treatment. The DNA sequence is as follows: TGTGCCAGCACTCCAGGACTGGGCCACGCCCAAGAGACCCAGTACTTC. It encodes CASTPGLGHAQETQYF. Here the CDR3 is joined to the reference TRBV5-8 and TRBJ2-5 genes, and the full variable domain is: EAGVTQSPTHLIKTRGQQATLRCSPISGHTSVYWYQQALGLGLQFLLWYDEGEERNRGNFPPRFSGRQFPNYSSELNVNALELEDSALYLCASTPGLGHAQETQYFGPGTRLLVL.